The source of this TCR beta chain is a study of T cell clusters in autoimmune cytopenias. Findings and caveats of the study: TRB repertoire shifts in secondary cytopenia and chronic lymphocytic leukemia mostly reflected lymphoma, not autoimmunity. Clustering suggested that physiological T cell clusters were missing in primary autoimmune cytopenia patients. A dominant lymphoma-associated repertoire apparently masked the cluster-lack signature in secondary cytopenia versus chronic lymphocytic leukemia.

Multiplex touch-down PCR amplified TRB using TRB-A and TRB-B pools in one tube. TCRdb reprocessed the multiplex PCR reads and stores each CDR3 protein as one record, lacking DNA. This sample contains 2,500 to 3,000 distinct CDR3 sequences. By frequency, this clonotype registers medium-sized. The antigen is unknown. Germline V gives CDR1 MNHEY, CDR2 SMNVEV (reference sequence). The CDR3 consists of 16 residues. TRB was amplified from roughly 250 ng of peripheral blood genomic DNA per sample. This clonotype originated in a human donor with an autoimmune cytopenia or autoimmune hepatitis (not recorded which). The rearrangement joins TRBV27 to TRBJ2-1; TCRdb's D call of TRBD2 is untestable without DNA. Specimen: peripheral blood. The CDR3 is CASSLAGTSVSNEQFF.